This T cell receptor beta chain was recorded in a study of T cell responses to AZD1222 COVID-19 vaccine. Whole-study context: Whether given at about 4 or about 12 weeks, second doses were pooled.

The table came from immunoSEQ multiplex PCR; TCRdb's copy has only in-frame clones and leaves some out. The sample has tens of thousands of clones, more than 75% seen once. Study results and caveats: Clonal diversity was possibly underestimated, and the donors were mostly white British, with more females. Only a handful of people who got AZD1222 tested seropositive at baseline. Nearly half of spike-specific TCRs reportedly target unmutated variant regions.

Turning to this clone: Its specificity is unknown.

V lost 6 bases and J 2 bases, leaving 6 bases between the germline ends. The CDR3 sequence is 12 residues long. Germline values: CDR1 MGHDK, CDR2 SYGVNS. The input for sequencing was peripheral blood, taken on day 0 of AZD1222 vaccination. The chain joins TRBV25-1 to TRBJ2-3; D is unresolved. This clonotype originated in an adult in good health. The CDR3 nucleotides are TGTGCCAGCAGGGATCTCACAGATACGCAGTATTTT. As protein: CASRDLTDTQYF.